Sequencing of this T cell receptor beta chain was carried out in a study of blood T cell repertoires in COVID-19. This clone was counted a single time. Only in-frame clones appear in the TCRdb table, and some are missing; sequencing was by immunoSEQ multiplex PCR. The sample includes 150,000 to 190,000 clones, 76% of them seen just once. This CDR3 is 16 amino acids long. V was trimmed by 4 bases and J by 2 bases, leaving 17 bases between them. Germline V CDR1 and CDR2: SGHRS, YFSETQ. The sample comprised peripheral blood. This TCR derives from a woman aged 80 or older with acute or convalescent COVID-19. The chain couples TRBV5-1 to TRBJ2-3; possibly TRBD1 for D (6 bases). The CDR3: CASSPDPQGPTDTQYF. CDR3 in DNA: TGCGCCAGCAGCCCGGACCCACAGGGACCCACAGATACGCAGTATTTT.